Presented here are 32 T cell receptor beta chains from one specimen sequenced in a study of blood T cell repertoires in COVID-19. Sequencing used immunoSEQ multiplex PCR; TCRdb keeps in-frame clones, though not all of them. The repertoire holds about 290,000 clones, with about 82% as singletons. The material sequenced was peripheral blood. The receptors stem from a woman aged 45-65 years with active or convalescent COVID-19.

The count of this clone is one. The J gene is TRBJ1-2, the V gene TRBV30, with no clear D. V was cut by 7 bases and J by 4 bases, with 10 bases left in between. Germline values: CDR1 GTSNPN, CDR2 SVGIG (reference sequence). The CDR3 covers 11 residues. CDR3 sequence (DNA): TGTGCCTCCGTGGAGGGCTATGGCTACACCTTC. It codes for CASVEGYGYTF.

The chain recombines TRBV27 with TRBJ1-5; a weak D match, TRBD1 (6 bases). CDR3 size: 15 residues. V was shortened by 6 bases and J by 7 bases, with 19 bases between the two germline ends. Germline CDR1 is MNHEY and CDR2 is SMNVEV (reference sequence). The DNA for the CDR3 is TGTGCCAGCAGGGGCCCACAGGGTGTCGGACAGCCCCAGCATTTT. This gives the protein CASRGPQGVGQPQHF.

This chain connects TRBV28 to TRBJ2-7, with TRBD1 matching 9 bases. Germline trimming cut 3 bases from V and 3 bases from J; bases unmatched to any gene: 9. The CDR3 spans 16 residues. Germline CDR1 and CDR2: MDHEN and SYDVKM. CDR3 sequence (DNA): TGTGCCAGCAGTTTGATGGGGTTGGGACAGGGCTACGAGCAGTACTTC. Translation gives CASSLMGLGQGYEQYF.

The CDR3 protein is CASTIGLVRRSSSYEQYF. CDR3 sequence (DNA): TGTGCCAGCACCATCGGACTAGTCCGGAGGTCTTCGTCCTACGAGCAGTACTTC. V and J are TRBV28 and TRBJ2-7, with 7 bases fitting TRBD2. There are 18 residues in the CDR3. With 7 bases clipped from V and 1 base from J, the junction kept 19 bases outside the gene matches. From germline, CDR1 is MDHEN and CDR2 SYDVKM. Filled out from reference TRBV28 and TRBJ2-7, the complete variable domain reads DVKVTQSSRYLVKRTGEKVFLECVQDMDHENMFWYRQDPGLGLRLIYFSYDVKMKEKGDIPEGYSVSREKKERFSLILESASTNQTSMYLCASTIGLVRRSSSYEQYFGPGTRLTVT.

The J gene is TRBJ1-1, the V gene TRBV7-9, with D tentatively TRBD1 (6 bases). Germline CDR1 is SEHNR and CDR2 is FQNEAQ (reference sequence). The CDR3 consists of 12 residues. The CDR3 is CVYRAGNTEAFF. CDR3 sequence (DNA): TGTGTCTACAGGGCAGGGAACACTGAAGCTTTCTTT.

The table lists this clone with a few counts. The rearrangement joins TRBV5-6 to TRBJ1-2, with D possibly TRBD1 on 5 matching bases. Germline assignment: CDR1 SGHDT and CDR2 YYEEEE. The CDR3 has 13 amino acids. The V gene lost 4 bases and the J gene lost 8 bases, with 15 bases spanning the gap. CDR3 region: CASSLQVPAGYTF. CDR3 nucleotides: TGTGCCAGCAGCCTACAGGTCCCAGCCGGCTACACCTTC.

The chain employs TRBV7-9 and TRBJ2-1; no definite D call. The V gene lost 3 bases and the J gene lost 10 bases, with 10 bases spanning the gap. Germline CDR1 and CDR2: SEHNR and FQNEAQ (reference sequence). This CDR3 has 12 amino acids. The CDR3 is CASSFIVEEQFF. DNA for the CDR3: TGTGCCAGCAGCTTCATAGTAGAGGAGCAGTTCTTC. Using reference TRBV7-9 and TRBJ2-1 for the parts outside the CDR3, the full variable domain is DTGVSQNPRHKITKRGQNVTFRCDPISEHNRLYWYRQTLGQGPEFLTYFQNEAQLEKSRLLSDRFSAERPKGSFSTLEIQRTEQGDSAMYLCASSFIVEEQFFGPGTRLTVL.

The chain employs TRBV24-1 and TRBJ2-1; 13 nucleotides agree with TRBD2. Losses at the gene ends were 4 bases for V and 0 bases for J; bases not matched to a gene: 2. The CDR3 loop spans 17 amino acids. Per germline, CDR1 KGHDR and CDR2 SFDVKD. CDR3 amino acids: CATSERTSGSSYNEQFF. Written as DNA, the CDR3 is TGTGCCACCAGTGAAAGGACTAGCGGGAGCTCCTACAATGAGCAGTTCTTC.

By sample fraction, this clone is medium-sized. The V call is TRBV18, the J call TRBJ1-2; the D gene is possibly TRBD1 (5 bases). V was pared by 5 bases and J by 8 bases, with 12 bases between. CDR3 length: 12 residues. Germline CDR1 KGHSH, CDR2 LQKENI. CDR3 DNA sequence: TGTGCCAGCTCATCTCCGGGGGAAGGCTACACCTTC. It yields the protein CASSSPGEGYTF.

CDR3 in DNA: TGTGCCAGCAGCTTAGCGGGAGGGCCTCCCTACGAGCAGTACTTC. It encodes CASSLAGGPPYEQYF. V and J are TRBV7-8 and TRBJ2-7; 7 bases match TRBD2. The germline gives CDR1 SGHVS, CDR2 FQNEAQ. The trim removed 0 bases at V and 2 bases at J, leaving 4 bases unmatched. The CDR3 has 15 residues.

The chain uses TRBV5-1 and TRBJ2-7; perhaps TRBD2 as D (5 bases). Germline V CDR1 and CDR2: SGHRS, YFSETQ. The CDR3 runs to 14 residues. V lost 3 bases and J 4 bases, leaving 14 bases between the germline ends. CDR3 coding DNA: TGCGCCAGCAGCTCGAGGGTGGGCTCTTACGAGCAGTACTTC. The encoded protein is CASSSRVGSYEQYF. Full variable domain (missing parts from reference TRBV5-1 and TRBJ2-7): KAGVTQTPRYLIKTRGQQVTLSCSPISGHRSVSWYQQTPGQGLQFLFEYFSETQRNKGNFPGRFSGRQFSNSRSEMNVSTLELGDSALYLCASSSRVGSYEQYFGPGTRLTVT.

The chain has TRBV5-1 and TRBJ1-5, with 10 bases lining up with TRBD1. Per the germline V gene, CDR1 is SGHRS and CDR2 is YFSETQ. The CDR3 is made up of 15 amino acids. The V segment lost 0 bases and the J segment 7 bases; nucleotides outside the gene matches: 4. The DNA for the CDR3 is TGCGCCAGCAGCTTGGGGACAGGGGGGGGCCAGCCCCAGCATTTT. This codes for CASSLGTGGGQPQHF. Combining the CDR3 with reference TRBV5-1 and TRBJ1-5 gives the whole variable domain KAGVTQTPRYLIKTRGQQVTLSCSPISGHRSVSWYQQTPGQGLQFLFEYFSETQRNKGNFPGRFSGRQFSNSRSEMNVSTLELGDSALYLCASSLGTGGGQPQHFGDGTRLSIL.

This sequence joins TRBV5-1 and TRBJ1-2; D unresolved. This CDR3 has 14 residues. CDR1 and CDR2 (germline): SGHRS, YFSETQ. Trimming cost V 2 bases and J 6 bases, with 14 bases left between them. The CDR3 DNA follows: TGCGCCAGCAGCTTCATCGCAAGAACGGATGGCTACACCTTC. This sequence encodes CASSFIARTDGYTF.

The chain carries TRBV28 and TRBJ2-2; D is uncertain. This CDR3 comprises 13 residues. V gave up 3 bases and J gave up 6 bases, with 8 bases separating them. Germline V gene sequence: CDR1 MDHEN, CDR2 SYDVKM. The CDR3 spells CASSFQAAGELFF. The CDR3 nucleotides are TGTGCCAGCAGTTTTCAGGCCGCCGGGGAGCTGTTTTTT.

V is TRBV4-2 and J is TRBJ2-2; D possibly corresponds to TRBD2 (5 bases). The V end was cut by 0 bases, the J end by 3 bases, with 8 bases between. This CDR3 comprises 15 residues. Germline CDR1 LGHNA, CDR2 YNFKEQ. CDR3: CASSQEGVYTGELFF. CDR3 in DNA: TGTGCCAGCAGCCAAGAGGGAGTGTACACCGGGGAGCTGTTTTTT.

The chain recombines TRBV30 with TRBJ1-1; tentatively, D is TRBD1 (5 bases). This CDR3 contains 18 residues. V gave up 0 bases and J gave up 3 bases, with 23 bases separating them. The germline V gene encodes CDR1 GTSNPN and CDR2 SVGIG (reference sequence). As DNA, the CDR3 is TGTGCCTGGAGTGTAAGGGGAAAGGGAGGGAGAGGGGACACTGAAGCTTTCTTT. It encodes CAWSVRGKGGRGDTEAFF.

The chain links TRBV28 to TRBJ2-2, with TRBD2 identical over 12 bases. V lost 4 bases, J lost 6 bases, and 6 bases stayed unmatched. CDR3 length: 16 amino acids. Germline V gene sequence: CDR1 MDHEN, CDR2 SYDVKM. The CDR3 loop reads CASSSGLAGIAGELFF. CDR3 coding DNA: TGTGCCAGCAGTTCCGGACTAGCGGGAATTGCCGGGGAGCTGTTTTTT.

The rearrangement links TRBV5-1 to TRBJ2-1, with 12 nucleotides matching TRBD2. V lost 5 bases, J lost 1 base, and 1 base stayed unmatched. CDR3 length equals 15 residues. Germline CDR1 is SGHRS and CDR2 is YFSETQ. CDR3 sequence (DNA): TGCGCCAGCAGGACTAGCGGGGGTTCCTACAATGAGCAGTTCTTC. Translation gives CASRTSGGSYNEQFF.

This clone was seen just once. This chain joins TRBV12-3 or TRBV12-4 and TRBJ2-1; TRBD1 matches at 7 bases. Unmatched junction bases numbered 6, after V lost 11 bases and J lost 5 bases. This CDR3 comprises 12 residues. This CDR3 is CAGGQDNNEQFF. The CDR3 DNA is TGTGCCGGAGGACAGGACAACAATGAGCAGTTCTTC.

This chain uses TRBV4-1 with TRBJ2-1, with D maybe TRBD1 (6 bases). Per the germline V gene, CDR1 is MGHRA and CDR2 is YSYEKL. The CDR3 is 15 residues long. V lost 0 bases and J lost 7, with 13 bases in between. CDR3 sequence reads: CASSQEHQGYNEQFF. The CDR3 DNA sequence: TGCGCCAGCAGCCAAGAGCACCAGGGGTATAATGAGCAGTTCTTC.

This rearrangement joins TRBV19 to TRBJ1-2; tentatively, D is TRBD1 (6 bases). This CDR3 has 13 amino acids. CDR1 is LNHDA and CDR2 is SQIVND in the germline V gene (reference sequence). Trimming took off 7 bases at V and 8 bases at J, with 17 bases between the two ends. CDR3 coding DNA: TGTGCCAGTACCGCGGGGGCGGATCTGGGCTACACCTTC. This codes for CASTAGADLGYTF.

The chain recombines TRBV5-1 with TRBJ2-3; 10 bases are a match to TRBD2. CDR1 and CDR2 from the germline V gene are SGHRS and YFSETQ. This CDR3 comprises 14 residues. After removal of 2 bases from V and 5 bases from J, the junction contained 2 bases not matched to a gene. The CDR3 region has the DNA TGCGCCAGCAGCTTACGGACTAGCGGAGATACGCAGTATTTT. It translates to CASSLRTSGDTQYF.

This chain links TRBV5-1 with TRBJ2-5, with 8 nucleotides matching TRBD1. Per the germline V gene, CDR1 is SGHRS and CDR2 is YFSETQ. The CDR3 contains 16 residues. The ends lost 1 base at V and 0 bases at J; junction bases unmatched: 5. The CDR3 coding sequence is TGCGCCAGCAGCTTGACAGGGGGACGGTACCAAGAGACCCAGTACTTC. It yields the protein CASSLTGGRYQETQYF.

This clone showed up many times. This chain links TRBV7-2 with TRBJ2-1; the match to TRBD2 covers 8 bases. The CDR3 spans 17 residues. V shed 5 bases and J 5 bases; nucleotides not matched to a gene: 14. Germline assignment: CDR1 SGHTA and CDR2 FQGNSA. The CDR3: CASSAAVSGGSDNEQFF. In nucleotides, the CDR3 is TGTGCCAGCAGCGCCGCTGTGAGCGGGGGTTCAGACAATGAGCAGTTCTTC.

This chain uses TRBV11-2 with TRBJ1-2; TRBD1 matches at 7 bases. The CDR3 covers 15 residues. Germline CDR1 is SGHAT and CDR2 is FQNNGV. The V segment lost 5 bases and the J segment 7 bases; nucleotides outside the gene matches: 13. The CDR3 spells CASSREPGGRGGYTF. The CDR3 DNA reads as TGTGCCAGCAGCCGCGAGCCAGGGGGTAGGGGTGGCTACACCTTC.

This clone was seen just once. The chain links TRBV2 to TRBJ2-7, with D tentatively TRBD1 (6 bases). The V end lost 4 bases, the J end lost 5 bases, and 12 bases lay between the germline ends. CDR1 SNHLY and CDR2 FYNNEI come from the germline V gene. CDR3 length equals 13 residues. The CDR3 is CASSGGAGDEQYF. CDR3 DNA sequence: TGTGCCAGCAGTGGTGGGGCAGGGGACGAGCAGTACTTC.

This clone occurred a few times. The V gene is TRBV5-1, the J gene TRBJ2-7, with D perhaps matching TRBD2 (7 bases). V was shortened by 2 bases and J by 2 bases, with 11 bases between the two germline ends. Germline loops: CDR1 SGHRS, CDR2 YFSETQ. The length of the CDR3 is 14 residues. In DNA form, the CDR3 reads TGCGCCAGCAGCTTAGGGGGGGTCCCCTACGAGCAGTACTTC. Its translation is CASSLGGVPYEQYF.

The V gene is TRBV5-1, the J gene TRBJ2-1; D may be TRBD2 (5 bases). Per germline, CDR1 SGHRS and CDR2 YFSETQ. The CDR3 sequence is 16 residues long. V was cut by 0 bases and J by 0 bases, with 10 bases left in between. The CDR3 DNA reads as TGCGCCAGCAGCTTGGTTCGAGGGAGCTCCTACAATGAGCAGTTCTTC. This translates into CASSLVRGSSYNEQFF.

The gene calls are TRBV27 and TRBJ2-2; maybe TRBD2 (5 bases). The CDR3 covers 15 residues. CDR1 and CDR2 (germline): MNHEY, SMNVEV (reference sequence). The V end was cut by 2 bases, the J end by 0 bases, with 7 bases between. The CDR3 DNA reads TGTGCCAGCAGTTTACGAGGGACGAACACCGGGGAGCTGTTTTTT. Translation: CASSLRGTNTGELFF.

The chain has TRBV12-3 or TRBV12-4 and TRBJ2-2; a weak D match, TRBD1 (5 bases). Trimming removed 5 bases at V and 7 bases at J, with 8 bases between. This CDR3 contains 12 residues. The CDR3 region is CASSTGYGELFF. Here the CDR3 DNA reads TGTGCCAGCAGTACAGGCTACGGGGAGCTGTTTTTT.

The chain couples TRBV5-1 to TRBJ1-1; D not resolved. The CDR3 is 14 amino acids. V lost 6 bases to trimming and J lost 3 bases, with 15 bases between them. From germline, CDR1 is SGHRS and CDR2 YFSETQ. DNA of the CDR3: TGCGCCAGCAAACTTCAGAGGGCGGACACTGAAGCTTTCTTT. Amino acid sequence: CASKLQRADTEAFF.

The gene calls are TRBV7-9 and TRBJ1-1; no clear D. Germline V gene sequence: CDR1 SEHNR, CDR2 FQNEAQ (reference sequence). The CDR3 is 14 residues long. V was cut by 5 bases and J by 0 bases, with 10 bases left in between. The chain's CDR3 is CASSPRSMNTEAFF. In DNA form, the CDR3 reads TGTGCCAGCAGCCCCCGGAGCATGAACACTGAAGCTTTCTTT.